This T cell receptor (beta chain) was recorded in a study of shared clonotypes between healthy human individuals. Produced via immunoSEQ multiplex PCR; TCRdb's table is partial and in-frame only. The sample yields around 690,000 clones, around 90% seen once. Germline assignment: CDR1 MNHEY and CDR2 SVGAGI. Losses at the gene ends were 6 bases for V and 2 bases for J; bases not matched to a gene: 6. The CDR3 has 15 amino acids. This sequence joins TRBV6-5 and TRBJ2-2; 7 bases line up with TRBD1. The sequence was collected from a young man in good health. Some clones in this sample may be carry-over from other donors' samples. Sequenced sample: memory CD8+ T cells from PBMCs. Subset indicated: CD45RO+ cells pooled with CCR7-negative TemRA cells. Here the CDR3 reads CASSYRGFNTGELFF. In DNA form, the CDR3 reads TGTGCCAGCAGCTACAGGGGATTCAACACCGGGGAGCTGTTTTTT.